Listed here are 30 T cell receptor beta chains from one sample, sequenced in a study of CD8+ T cells in alopecia areata. Treatment reported: oral pan-JAK inhibitor, 5-10 mg twice daily. Extraction and reverse transcription of RNA yielded cDNA as the sequencing template. Here immunoSEQ multiplex PCR was the method, and the copy in TCRdb shows in-frame clones only, minus some. This sample has around 100,000 clones; about nine tenths occur once, and the top ten carry 11%. The sequencing used CD8+ T cells sorted from blood, collected between weeks 30 and 35, from a patient treated with tofacitinib. These receptor sequences come from a human donor with alopecia areata.

The V gene is TRBV2, the J gene TRBJ2-3; TRBD2 aligns across 11 bases. The trim removed 7 bases at V and 5 bases at J, leaving 5 bases unmatched. CDR1 is SNHLY, CDR2 FYNNEI, per germline. The CDR3 length is 14 residues. This CDR3 reads CASTLAGGQDTQYF. CDR3 DNA sequence: TGTGCCAGCACCCTAGCGGGAGGACAAGATACGCAGTATTTT.

The V gene is TRBV7-9, the J gene TRBJ1-4; D remains unclear. CDR1 and CDR2 from the germline V gene are SEHNR and FQNEAQ (reference sequence). Trimming took 4 bases from V and 7 from J, leaving 16 bases between them. This CDR3 is built from 15 residues. The CDR3 is CASSSWAARGEKLFF. CDR3 sequence (DNA): TGTGCCAGCAGCTCATGGGCCGCGCGGGGTGAAAAACTGTTTTTT.

This clone was picked up one time. The chain recombines TRBV19 with TRBJ2-1, with D hard to call. From germline, CDR1 is LNHDA and CDR2 SQIVND (reference sequence). The CDR3 length is 14 residues. V was trimmed by 5 bases and J by 0 bases, leaving 8 bases between them. DNA for the CDR3: TGTGCCAGTAGTCGCGCGAGCTCCTACAATGAGCAGTTCTTC. This gives the protein CASSRASSYNEQFF.

The V and J genes are TRBV7-9 and TRBJ1-4; D call uncertain. V was cut by 0 bases and J by 6 bases, with 5 bases left in between. The length of the CDR3 is 13 residues. CDR1 and CDR2 (germline): SEHNR, FQNEAQ (reference sequence). CDR3 region: CASSLASYEKLFF. In DNA, the CDR3 is TGTGCCAGCAGCTTAGCGTCTTATGAAAAACTGTTTTTT.

V is TRBV29-1 and J is TRBJ2-6; 9 nucleotides match TRBD1. Looked up from germline, CDR1 is SQVTM and CDR2 is ANQGSEA. V lost 6 bases to trimming and J lost 2 bases; unmatched junction nucleotides: 5. This CDR3 has 15 residues. CDR3 nucleotides: TGCAGCGTGTATGGACAGGGGACTGGGGCCAACGTCCTGACTTTC. Translating it yields CSVYGQGTGANVLTF.

This chain joins TRBV29-1 and TRBJ2-5; D uncertain. The CDR3 sequence is 13 residues long. V was trimmed by 7 bases and J by 2 bases, leaving 14 bases between them. Per germline, CDR1 SQVTM and CDR2 ANQGSEA. The CDR3 reads CSGDESEQETQYF. CDR3 bases: TGCAGCGGCGACGAATCAGAACAAGAGACCCAGTACTTC.

J is TRBJ2-2 and V is TRBV19; 7 nucleotides agree with TRBD1. Germline loops: CDR1 LNHDA, CDR2 SQIVND (reference sequence). The CDR3 has 14 amino acids. V trimming: 6 bases; J trimming: 3 bases; junction bases outside the gene matches: 4. The DNA of the CDR3 is TGTGCCAGTAGGAGGGGACAGTACACCGGGGAGCTGTTTTTT. This codes for CASRRGQYTGELFF.

This chain uses TRBV9 with TRBJ2-7, with D unclear. This CDR3 has 13 amino acids. Germline CDR1 reads SGDLS; CDR2 reads YYNGEE. Trimming removed 0 bases from V and 3 bases from J, with 7 bases in between. The CDR3 coding sequence is TGTGCCAGCAGCGTAGAATCGGGCTACGAGCAGTACTTC. Protein product: CASSVESGYEQYF.

The chain joins TRBV6-5 to TRBJ1-2; weak D call: TRBD1 (6 bases). Trimming took 4 bases from V and 3 from J, leaving 12 bases between them. The CDR3 runs to 14 residues. From germline, CDR1 is MNHEY and CDR2 SVGAGI. The CDR3 DNA follows: TGTGCCAGCAGTTTCGTGGCAGGGGACTATGGCTACACCTTC. This gives the protein CASSFVAGDYGYTF.

The chain has TRBV7-3 and TRBJ2-5; D may be TRBD1 (5 bases). The V gene lost 2 bases and the J gene lost 6 bases, with 13 bases spanning the gap. The V gene's germline CDR1 is SGHTA and CDR2 FQGTGA. This CDR3 is built from 14 residues. This chain's CDR3 is CASSLQDQGQTQYF. The CDR3 DNA follows: TGTGCCAGCAGCTTACAGGACCAGGGCCAGACCCAGTACTTC.

The table lists this clone with a count of one. CDR3 coding DNA: TGCAGCGTGGCGGGACAGGCCTACGAGCAGTACTTC. Translated, it gives CSVAGQAYEQYF. The V gene is TRBV29-1, the J gene TRBJ2-7; 8 nucleotides match TRBD1. The CDR3 sequence is 12 residues long. Looked up from germline, CDR1 is SQVTM and CDR2 is ANQGSEA. With V trimmed by 6 bases and J by 2 bases, 3 bases remained unmatched.

V is TRBV25-1 and J is TRBJ2-7, with 7 bases aligning to TRBD2. This CDR3 is 13 amino acids long. Unmatched junction bases numbered 9, after V lost 10 bases and J lost 3 bases. Germline loops: CDR1 MGHDK, CDR2 SYGVNS. The CDR3 bases are TGTGCCACCCAGGCTAGCGGTATCTACGAGCAGTACTTC. It specifies CATQASGIYEQYF.

J is TRBJ2-3 and V is TRBV7-3; the match to TRBD2 covers 13 bases. The CDR3 is 15 residues long. CDR1 is SGHTA and CDR2 is FQGTGA in the germline V gene. Losses at the gene ends were 5 bases for V and 5 bases for J; bases not matched to a gene: 4. The CDR3: CASSRTSGSGDTQYF. CDR3 in DNA: TGTGCCAGCAGCAGGACTAGCGGGAGTGGAGATACGCAGTATTTT.

In regard to this clone: The sample has other DNA sequences that encode this CDR3 too. The chain recombines TRBV29-1 with TRBJ2-3; TRBD1 or TRBD2 may be the D gene (5 bases each). CDR3 length: 12 amino acids. Trimming took off 1 base at V and 3 bases at J, with 5 bases between the two ends. Germline-derived CDR1 and CDR2 are SQVTM and ANQGSEA. The DNA of the CDR3 is TGCAGCGTTGAAGGGGGGACAGATACGCAGTATTTT. Translated, it gives CSVEGGTDTQYF.

This chain uses TRBV5-1 with TRBJ2-7, with 11 bases aligning to TRBD1. The CDR3 runs to 14 residues. J gave up 5 bases and V 4 bases, and 5 bases lay outside the gene matches. Germline CDR1 SGHRS, CDR2 YFSETQ. The CDR3: CASSPGTGGDEQYF. CDR3 nucleotides: TGCGCCAGCAGCCCAGGGACAGGGGGAGACGAGCAGTACTTC.

This chain joins TRBV6-1 and TRBJ1-1; the D is unclear. Trimming pared 3 bases from V and 4 bases from J, leaving 0 bases between. Germline assignment: CDR1 MNHNS and CDR2 SASEGT. CDR3 length: 10 residues. CDR3 region: CASSDTEAFF. The CDR3 region has the DNA TGTGCCAGCAGTGACACTGAAGCTTTCTTT.

A few counts support this clone. V is TRBV6-1 and J is TRBJ2-2; 8 bases fit TRBD1. Germline CDR1 MNHNS, CDR2 SASEGT. This CDR3 is built from 14 residues. Trimming at V came to 6 bases and at J to 4 bases, leaving 4 bases not matched to a gene. In DNA, the CDR3 is TGTGCCAGCAGGGCCACAGGGGGCACCGGGGAGCTGTTTTTT. Translated: CASRATGGTGELFF.

The chain links TRBV29-1 to TRBJ1-2; D ambiguous. The germline V gene has CDR1 SQVTM and CDR2 ANQGSEA. Trimming shortened V by 1 base and J by 10 bases, and 10 bases separated the two germline ends. The CDR3 sequence is 11 residues long. In nucleotides, the CDR3 is TGCAGCGTTGAAGGTCTCGGGTACTACACCTTC. Residues: CSVEGLGYYTF.

The V and J genes are TRBV4-1 and TRBJ2-5; D is ambiguous. Judging by the DNA end, TRBJ2-7 fits better; the J call may be wrong. From germline, CDR1 is MGHRA and CDR2 YSYEKL. CDR3 length: 13 amino acids. CDR3 DNA: TGCGCCAGCAGCCAAGACTCTGGGCCCGAGCAGTACTTC. Translated, it gives CASSQDSGPEQYF.

The rearrangement uses TRBV7-8 and TRBJ2-1; 12 nucleotides agree with TRBD2. The V segment lost 3 bases and the J segment 0 bases; nucleotides outside the gene matches: 3. This CDR3 is 17 amino acids long. Germline V gene lookup returns CDR1 SGHVS and CDR2 FQNEAQ. The DNA for the CDR3 is TGTGCCAGCAGCTTCGGACTAGCGGGACCCTCCTACAATGAGCAGTTCTTC. Protein: CASSFGLAGPSYNEQFF.

This clone was observed a handful of times. V gene TRBV27 combines with J gene TRBJ2-1; D remains ambiguous. This CDR3 is 12 amino acids long. The germline V gene encodes CDR1 MNHEY and CDR2 SMNVEV (reference sequence). Trimming removed 4 bases from V and 2 bases from J, with 3 bases in between. This CDR3 is CASSWPYNEQFF. CDR3 sequence (DNA): TGTGCCAGCAGTTGGCCCTACAATGAGCAGTTCTTC.

This sequence joins TRBV7-9 and TRBJ1-5; no firm D call. Germline V gene data show CDR1 as SEHNR and CDR2 as FQNEAQ (reference sequence). Between the trimmed V and J ends, which lost 0 bases and 6 bases, there was a span of 9 bases. CDR3 length: 14 amino acids. CDR3 bases: TGTGCCAGCAGCTTAGCAGGGAGTTCTCAGCCCCAGCATTTT. It translates to CASSLAGSSQPQHF.

The chain combines TRBV12-5 with TRBJ1-5; D gene ambiguous. The V end was cut by 3 bases, the J end by 2 bases, with 11 bases between. Looked up from germline, CDR1 is LGHNT and CDR2 is FRNRAP. CDR3 length: 15 residues. The CDR3 sequence is CASGFTDRGNQPQHF. In DNA form, the CDR3 reads TGTGCTAGTGGTTTCACCGATCGCGGCAATCAGCCCCAGCATTTT.

The gene calls are TRBV6-5 and TRBJ1-2; weak D call: TRBD1 (6 bases). Trimming pared 6 bases from V and 6 bases from J, leaving 11 bases between. This CDR3 has 12 residues. The germline CDR1 and CDR2 sequences are MNHEY and SVGAGI. CDR3 coding DNA: TGTGCCAGCAGCCTTTCAGGGGATGGCTACACCTTC. Its protein product is CASSLSGDGYTF.

The chain joins TRBV7-9 to TRBJ2-3; D gene uncertain. This CDR3 is 14 amino acids long. V lost 4 bases and J lost 0, with 8 bases in between. Germline values: CDR1 SEHNR, CDR2 FQNEAQ (reference sequence). CDR3 nucleotide sequence: TGTGCCAGCAGCTCGTTATCTAGCACAGATACGCAGTATTTT. It specifies CASSSLSSTDTQYF.

The chain couples TRBV9 to TRBJ2-2; 14 nucleotides align to TRBD2. Germline values: CDR1 SGDLS, CDR2 YYNGEE. The V gene end was trimmed by 4 bases and the J gene end by 7 bases; junction bases not matched to a gene: 12. The CDR3 spans 18 residues. The CDR3 region has the DNA TGTGCCAGCAGCCCCCCTATCGGGACTAGCGGGAGAATCGGGGAGCTGTTTTTT. Residues: CASSPPIGTSGRIGELFF.

This chain uses TRBV7-2 with TRBJ2-7, with TRBD2 identical over 8 bases. Unmatched junction bases numbered 11, after V lost 4 bases and J lost 6 bases. Looked up from germline, CDR1 is SGHTA and CDR2 is FQGNSA. The CDR3 length is 15 residues. The CDR3 region has the DNA TGTGCCAGCAGCTCCAGACCCGGGACTAGATCCGAGCAGTACTTC. Its translation is CASSSRPGTRSEQYF.

The chain combines TRBV11-1 with TRBJ2-7, with D tentatively TRBD1 (6 bases). This CDR3 contains 12 residues. Germline V gives CDR1 SGHAT, CDR2 FQDESV (reference sequence). Trimming cost V 2 bases and J 5 bases, with 7 bases left between them. The CDR3 loop is CASSLTGNEQYF. The CDR3 DNA sequence: TGTGCCAGCAGCTTAACAGGGAACGAGCAGTACTTC.

This rearrangement joins TRBV7-9 to TRBJ2-7; 9 bases align to TRBD1. The CDR3 sequence is 15 residues long. The germline V gene encodes CDR1 SEHNR and CDR2 FQNEAQ (reference sequence). The J segment lost 4 bases and the V segment lost 5 bases, leaving 9 bases of the junction unmatched. This CDR3 reads CASSPQDRGLYEQYF. The CDR3 DNA is TGTGCCAGCAGCCCACAGGACAGGGGACTGTACGAGCAGTACTTC.

The rearrangement links TRBV11-1 to TRBJ2-3; 11 bases map to TRBD2. This CDR3 is 15 amino acids long. Germline CDR1 is SGHAT and CDR2 is FQDESV (reference sequence). Trimming cost V 7 bases and J 2 bases; bases outside gene matches: 5. The CDR3 nucleotides read TGTGCCAGCAAGACTAGCGGGATAAACACAGATACGCAGTATTTT. This encodes CASKTSGINTDTQYF.